One sample yielded the 5 T cell receptor beta chains listed below, sequenced in a study of blood T cell repertoires in COVID-19. Using immunoSEQ multiplex PCR, the repertoire was profiled, and TCRdb retains in-frame clones only, with some absent. Here the sample spans 65,000 or so clones, 90% being singletons. The material sequenced was peripheral blood. These receptors were obtained from a man between 60 and 75 years old with acute or convalescent COVID-19.

The gene calls are TRBV9 and TRBJ1-2; no firm D call. The V end lost 4 bases, the J end lost 0 bases, and 7 bases lay between the germline ends. There are 13 residues in the CDR3. Germline assignment: CDR1 SGDLS and CDR2 YYNGEE. The CDR3 sequence: CASSLAANYGYTF. The CDR3 DNA follows: TGTGCCAGCAGCCTGGCAGCTAACTATGGCTACACCTTC.

The chain is built from TRBV24-1 and TRBJ1-2, with 10 bases aligning to TRBD1. Germline V gene lookup returns CDR1 KGHDR and CDR2 SFDVKD. V was pared by 4 bases and J by 8 bases, with 6 bases of the junction left unmatched. The CDR3 has 14 residues. The CDR3 loop is CATSEPGTGEGYTF. The CDR3 nucleotides are TGTGCCACCAGTGAACCCGGGACAGGGGAAGGCTACACCTTC.

This clone was seen a handful of times. V gene TRBV9 combines with J gene TRBJ1-1, with unresolved D. V lost 0 bases to trimming and J lost 5 bases, with 8 bases between them. The CDR3 runs to 13 residues. The germline V gene has CDR1 SGDLS and CDR2 YYNGEE. CDR3 protein: CASSVELQTEAFF. The CDR3 region has the DNA TGTGCCAGCAGCGTAGAACTACAAACTGAAGCTTTCTTT.

The chain employs TRBV19 and TRBJ2-5; D unresolved. This CDR3 has 11 residues. Germline V gives CDR1 LNHDA, CDR2 SQIVND (reference sequence). Trimming removed 10 bases at V and 6 bases at J, with 12 bases between. Here the CDR3 reads CATLLAKTQYF. CDR3 bases: TGTGCCACACTACTCGCGAAGACCCAGTACTTC.

The chain couples TRBV4-1 to TRBJ1-3; TRBD1 is a possible D gene (6 bases). V lost 4 bases to trimming and J lost 0 bases, with 16 bases between them. This CDR3 has 17 amino acids. Germline CDR1 MGHRA, CDR2 YSYEKL. For the CDR3, the DNA is TGCGCCAGCAGCCGCTCTGCCGCAGGGGACTCTGGAAACACCATATATTTT. It yields the protein CASSRSAAGDSGNTIYF.